A single TCR beta chain is shown here with its context. This entry belongs to a study of T cell changes during pregnancy in multiple sclerosis. Only in-frame clones appear in the TCRdb table, and some are missing; sequencing was by immunoSEQ multiplex PCR. The sample lists 130,000 or so clones; about 95% were seen once. Germline-derived CDR1 and CDR2 are LGHNA and YSLEER. The CDR3 covers 14 residues. The germline V and J ends were trimmed by 1 base and 6 bases, with 13 bases remaining between them. The chain recombines TRBV4-3 with TRBJ2-7; D is ambiguous. The specimen comprised peripheral blood, sampled after pregnancy. The TCR comes from a female donor with multiple sclerosis, enrolled in a pregnancy study. Written as DNA, the CDR3 is TGCGCCAGCAGCCAAGTCGCCGGAGCACGCGAGCAGTACTTC. The encoded protein is CASSQVAGAREQYF.